This is a list of T cell receptor beta chains from one sample in a study of OX40 agonist ivuxolimab in advanced cancers. Assay used: immunoSEQ multiplex PCR; TCRdb lists only in-frame clones, some missing. The table lists over 95,000 clones, 91% of them singletons. The sequenced sample was CD4+ or CD8+ T cells sorted from blood, obtained in a trial of the OX40 agonist ivuxolimab. The receptors were sampled from an adult with an advanced solid tumor such as melanoma, head and neck, liver or kidney cancer. Both conserved end residues are part of each CDR3. A D gene is named only where the DNA matches it firmly. Size values are once, few and many counts, or a class for expanded clones, and some rows have none.

V	J	D	size	DNA	CDR3
TRBV6-5	TRBJ2-2	TRBD1	.	TGTGCCAGCAGGAACAGGGGTACCGGGGAGCTGTTTTTT	CASRNRGTGELFF
TRBV6-5	TRBJ1-1	.	.	TGTGCCAGCAGGGGGTCGACCTTGAACACTGAAGCTTTCTTT	CASRGSTLNTEAFF
TRBV5-4	TRBJ2-5	.	.	TGTGCCAGCAGCACCCAGACAGGAGGCGGGGAGACCCAGTACTTC	CASSTQTGGGETQYF
TRBV18	TRBJ2-2	.	.	TGTGCCAGCTCACCACGCGGGGAGCTGTTTTTT	CASSPRGELFF
TRBV19	TRBJ1-1	.	.	TGTGCCAGTAGATCGGCCGAGGGGTACGCTGAAGCTTTCTTT	CASRSAEGYAEAFF
TRBV13	TRBJ1-5	.	.	TGTGCCAGCAGCTCTGGACAGACTTATCAGCCCCAGCATTTT	CASSSGQTYQPQHF
TRBV2	TRBJ2-5	.	.	TGTGCCAGCGGAAGGGGGCAAGAGACCCAGTACTTC	CASGRGQETQYF
TRBV7-9	TRBJ2-1	.	.	TGTGCCAGCAGCCCCTATGCGGGGCGCGATACGGATGAGCAGTTCTTC	CASSPYAGRDTDEQFF
TRBV20-1	TRBJ2-5	.	.	TGCAGTGCTAGACGGGAGACCCAGTACTTC	CSARRETQYF
TRBV6-6	TRBJ2-5	.	.	TGTGCCAGCACCCAGGGGCGGGAAGAGACCCAGTACTTC	CASTQGREETQYF
TRBV4-3	TRBJ1-5	.	.	TGCGCCAGCAGCCAAGAAGGAGGGGATCAGCCCCAGCATTTT	CASSQEGGDQPQHF
TRBV7-6	TRBJ2-1	.	.	TGTGCCAGCAGCCCCTTAGGACGTTCGAGTGAGCAGTTCTTC	CASSPLGRSSEQFF
TRBV15	TRBJ2-5	.	.	TGTGCCACCAGCAGAGATCTGGGAAGTGCGGAGACCCAGTACTTC	CATSRDLGSAETQYF
TRBV25-1	TRBJ1-6	.	.	TGTGCCAGCAGTGACGCAGTTTCACCCCTCCACTTT	CASSDAVSPLHF
TRBV11-2	TRBJ1-4	.	.	TGTGCCAGCAGTCCCGGCAGTTCAACTAATGAAAATCTGTTTTTT	CASSPGSSTNENLFF
TRBV6-6	TRBJ2-7	.	.	TGTGCCAGCAGTTCTTTCGCCTACGAGCAGTACTTC	CASSSFAYEQYF
TRBV18	TRBJ2-4	.	few	TGTGCCAGCTCACCAGGGTACCTTGGACAGACAAACATTCAGTACTTC	CASSPGYLGQTNIQYF
TRBV18	TRBJ2-1	.	.	TGTGCCAGCTCCCCTTCCGTAGAGCCATGGAATGAGCAGTTCTTC	CASSPSVEPWNEQFF
TRBV7-2	TRBJ2-1	TRBD2	.	TGTGCCAGCAGCTCAGCGGGAAAGTCCTACAATGAGCAGTTCTTC	CASSSAGKSYNEQFF
TRBV28	TRBJ2-7	TRBD2	few	TGTGCCAGCAGTTTACTAGCGGGAGAGGAATACGAGCAGTACTTC	CASSLLAGEEYEQYF
TRBV7-9	TRBJ2-7	.	.	TGTGCCAGCAGCTTGCGTTCCTACGAGCAGTACTTC	CASSLRSYEQYF
TRBV9	TRBJ1-1	.	.	TGTGCCAGCAGCGTAGGAGGTATCGAGAACACTGAAGCTTTCTTT	CASSVGGIENTEAFF
TRBV18	TRBJ2-1	.	once	TGTGCCAGCTCTCCCGACAGGTCGGAGCAGTTCTTC	CASSPDRSEQFF
TRBV7-6	TRBJ2-5	TRBD2	.	TGTGCCAGCAGCTCCGGACTAGCGGGAGGATACCAAGAGACCCAGTACTTC	CASSSGLAGGYQETQYF
TRBV11-2	TRBJ2-7	.	.	TGTGCCAGCAGTTATGGCGGGGCTGGGGAGCAGTACTTC	CASSYGGAGEQYF
TRBV7-2	TRBJ2-7	TRBD2	once	TGTGCCAGCAGCCCAGGACTAGCGGCCTCCTACGAGCAGTACTTC	CASSPGLAASYEQYF
TRBV4-2	TRBJ2-5	TRBD1	.	TGTGCCAGCAGCCAATACACCCCCGGGACAGGGGCAGAGACCCAGTACTTC	CASSQYTPGTGAETQYF
TRBV7-2	TRBJ1-1	.	once	TGTGCCAGCAGCTTAGCTAAGGAGGCCAGCTCTGAAGCTTTCTTT	CASSLAKEASSEAFF
TRBV5-1	TRBJ2-2	.	.	TGCGCCAGCAGCTTGCCCGGCGCGAACACCGGGGAGCTGTTTTTT	CASSLPGANTGELFF
TRBV18	TRBJ2-1	TRBD2	.	TGTGCCAGCTCACCTTTGAGTAGCGGGAGGGCCCGTGAGCAGTTCTTC	CASSPLSSGRAREQFF
TRBV28	TRBJ2-7	TRBD2	.	TGTGCCAGCAGTCTACTGGGACTAGCGGGAACCTACGAGCAGTACTTC	CASSLLGLAGTYEQYF
TRBV6-1	TRBJ1-5	.	.	TGTGCCAGCAATGGGGGATTAGATCAGCCCCAGCATTTT	CASNGGLDQPQHF
TRBV7-2	TRBJ1-1	.	once	TGTGCCAGCAGCTTAGCGAGGGGACAAACTGAAGCTTTCTTT	CASSLARGQTEAFF
TRBV5-5	TRBJ2-2	.	.	TGTGCCAGCAGCTTGGTTCATATCGGTGGGGACACCGGGGAGCTGTTTTTT	CASSLVHIGGDTGELFF
TRBV4-3	TRBJ2-3	.	once	TGCGCCAGCAGCCAAGATTGGGGGTCCGCGGCGGGTAGCACAGATACGCAGTATTTT	CASSQDWGSAAGSTDTQYF
TRBV6-6	TRBJ1-3	.	.	TGTGCCAGCAGTCCCCTAAGGCCCGGGGGCGGAAACACCATATATTTT	CASSPLRPGGGNTIYF
TRBV15	TRBJ2-7	TRBD2	.	TGTGCCACCAGCAGAAATAGGACTAGCGGGTCCGGAATTTCATACGAGCAGTACTTC	CATSRNRTSGSGISYEQYF
TRBV4-1	TRBJ2-5	TRBD1	once	TGCGCCAGCAGCCTGGGGACAGGGGGAGGAACTGAGACCCAGTACTTC	CASSLGTGGGTETQYF
TRBV10-3	TRBJ1-4	.	.	TGTGCCATCAGTGAGTCAGGGACGCAAGAAAAACTGTTTTTT	CAISESGTQEKLFF
TRBV11-1	TRBJ1-4	.	.	TGTGCCAGCAGCTTAGCAGAAAAACTGTTTTTT	CASSLAEKLFF
TRBV5-1	TRBJ2-1	TRBD2	.	TGCGCCAGCAAATGGCTGGCGGGAGGTCAAAATGAGCAGTTCTTC	CASKWLAGGQNEQFF
TRBV7-3	TRBJ2-3	.	once	TGTGCCAGCAGCCCCCACGGGAACTCAGATACGCAGTATTTT	CASSPHGNSDTQYF
TRBV9	TRBJ2-3	TRBD2	.	TGTGCCAGCAGCCCCACAGCGGGGTATCGCACAGATACGCAGTATTTT	CASSPTAGYRTDTQYF
TRBV5-1	TRBJ2-7	.	.	TGCGCCAGCAGCTTGGGGGGCGGGTCCGACGAGCAGTACTTC	CASSLGGGSDEQYF
TRBV15	TRBJ1-5	.	.	TGTGCCACCAGCAGAGTGCGGATGGGATATAGCAATCAGCCCCAGCATTTT	CATSRVRMGYSNQPQHF
TRBV9	TRBJ2-1	TRBD2	.	TGTGCCAGCAGCGTTACCCGACTAGCGGGAGGTAATGAGCAGTTCTTC	CASSVTRLAGGNEQFF
TRBV7-7	TRBJ2-1	.	.	TGTGCCAGCAGCTTATCTGTACTCCCTACAATTGAGCAGTTCTTC	CASSLSVLPTIEQFF
TRBV18	TRBJ2-1	TRBD1	.	TGTGCCAGCTCACCCCTGGGACAGGGATCCTACAATGAGCAGTTCTTC	CASSPLGQGSYNEQFF